The rows below give T cell receptor beta chains drawn from one sample of a study of shared clonotypes between healthy human individuals. TCRdb's copy holds only in-frame clones and misses some; the assay was immunoSEQ multiplex PCR. The repertoire holds over 1.4 million clones, around 95% seen once, with roughly 1.1% in the top ten. The sample consisted of naive CD4+ T cells sorted from blood. The receptors originated from a man aged 25 to 40 in good health. Each CDR3 is given with its conserved first and last residue. The D gene is left open where the match is weak. Some rows have no size entry. The others give once, few or many, or a class for an expanded clone.

length,V,J,D,size,CDR3,DNA
15,TRBV7-9,TRBJ1-1,-,-,CASSFGLRMNTEAFF,TGTGCCAGCAGCTTTGGGCTCCGAATGAACACTGAAGCTTTCTTT
13,TRBV6-6,TRBJ2-1,-,-,CASSLSSYNEQFF,TGTGCCAGCAGTCTTAGCTCCTACAATGAGCAGTTCTTC
15,TRBV25-1,TRBJ2-1,TRBD2,-,CASSLAGGPHNEQFF,TGTGCCAGCAGTTTAGCGGGAGGGCCGCACAATGAGCAGTTCTTC
13,TRBV5-4,TRBJ2-7,-,-,CASSPGRSYEQYF,TGTGCCAGCAGCCCGGGTCGCTCCTACGAGCAGTACTTC
15,TRBV5-1,TRBJ2-1,TRBD2,-,CASSFGLAVLNEQFF,TGCGCCAGCAGCTTCGGACTAGCGGTACTAAATGAGCAGTTCTTC
15,TRBV25-1,TRBJ1-2,-,-,CASSSPGGAVYGYTF,TGTGCCAGCAGCAGCCCGGGGGGGGCTGTCTATGGCTACACCTTC
15,TRBV9,TRBJ2-1,-,-,CASSVRDSAPNEQFF,TGTGCCAGCAGCGTACGGGACTCGGCCCCCAATGAGCAGTTCTTC
13,TRBV18,TRBJ2-2,-,-,CASSPPSTGELFF,TGTGCCAGCTCACCACCTTCCACCGGGGAGCTGTTTTTT
15,TRBV7-2,TRBJ2-2,TRBD2,-,CASSLVGTKGGELFF,TGTGCCAGCAGCTTAGTCGGGACTAAAGGCGGGGAGCTGTTTTTT
14,TRBV18,TRBJ2-5,-,-,CASSPVGRAETQYF,TGTGCCAGCTCACCCGTCGGCAGGGCAGAGACCCAGTACTTC
16,TRBV9,TRBJ1-4,TRBD1,-,CASSAGDRAANEKLFF,TGTGCCAGCAGCGCAGGGGACAGGGCGGCTAATGAAAAACTGTTTTTT
17,TRBV10-2,TRBJ2-7,TRBD2,-,CASNELAGGLDFYEQYF,TGCGCCAGCAATGAGCTAGCGGGAGGGCTAGACTTCTACGAGCAGTACTTC
11,TRBV5-5,TRBJ1-3,-,-,CASSWGNTIYF,TGTGCCAGCAGTTGGGGGAACACCATATATTTT
13,TRBV30,TRBJ1-5,-,-,CAWSNRAHQPQHF,TGTGCCTGGAGTAACAGGGCTCATCAGCCCCAGCATTTT
16,TRBV5-8,TRBJ1-4,TRBD1,-,CASSIRKGQGNEKLFF,TGTGCCAGCAGCATCCGAAAAGGACAGGGGAATGAAAAACTGTTTTTT
14,TRBV5-8,TRBJ1-4,TRBD1,-,CASRPTGGEGKLFF,TGTGCCAGCAGGCCTACAGGGGGAGAAGGAAAACTGTTTTTT
14,TRBV18,TRBJ1-1,-,-,CASSTEIGSAEAFF,TGTGCCAGCTCAACGGAAATAGGGTCGGCTGAAGCTTTCTTT
15,TRBV6-5,TRBJ1-4,-,-,CASSYADTGRGKLFF,TGTGCCAGCAGTTACGCCGACACGGGGCGCGGAAAACTGTTTTTT
15,TRBV2,TRBJ2-3,-,-,CAIMVGSRGTDTQYF,TGTGCCATCATGGTCGGGAGTAGAGGCACAGATACGCAGTATTTT
14,TRBV15,TRBJ2-7,-,-,CATSGDRYSYEQYF,TGTGCCACCAGCGGAGACAGGTACTCCTACGAGCAGTACTTC
12,TRBV19,TRBJ1-1,-,-,CASRPGNTEAFF,TGTGCCAGTAGACCGGGGAACACTGAAGCTTTCTTT
14,TRBV5-1,TRBJ2-5,TRBD2,-,CASRLTSGQETQYF,TGCGCCAGCAGACTCACTAGCGGCCAAGAGACCCAGTACTTC
14,TRBV6-1,TRBJ2-2,-,-,CASSHIENTGELFF,TGTGCCAGCAGTCACATAGAGAACACCGGGGAGCTGTTTTTT
14,TRBV10-3,TRBJ1-2,-,-,CAISEARGVSGYTF,TGTGCCATCAGTGAGGCCAGGGGAGTTAGTGGCTACACCTTC
14,TRBV11-1,TRBJ2-7,TRBD2,-,CASSRLADNSEQYF,TGTGCCAGCAGCCGACTAGCGGACAATTCCGAGCAGTACTTC
17,TRBV9,TRBJ2-4,-,once,CASSPTGWGVGENIQYF,TGTGCCAGCAGCCCAACGGGGTGGGGAGTTGGGGAAAACATTCAGTACTTC
14,TRBV4-1,TRBJ1-1,TRBD1,-,CASSRITGGTEAFF,TGCGCCAGCAGCCGGATCACAGGGGGCACTGAAGCTTTCTTT
13,TRBV13,TRBJ1-2,-,-,CASSFVLRGGYTF,TGTGCCAGCAGCTTCGTTCTACGGGGCGGCTACACCTTC
14,TRBV9,TRBJ2-1,TRBD1,-,CASSSGTGKNEQFF,TGTGCCAGCAGCTCCGGGACAGGGAAAAATGAGCAGTTCTTC
12,TRBV15,TRBJ2-1,-,-,CATSIRGWEQFF,TGTGCCACCAGCATAAGAGGGTGGGAGCAGTTCTTC
15,TRBV10-3,TRBJ2-1,TRBD2,-,CAISESLAGANEQFF,TGTGCCATCAGTGAGTCGCTAGCGGGGGCTAATGAGCAGTTCTTC
15,TRBV6-6,TRBJ2-7,TRBD1,-,CASSYPGQGNYEQYF,TGTGCCAGCAGTTATCCGGGACAGGGAAACTACGAGCAGTACTTC
17,TRBV7-2,TRBJ1-5,-,-,CASSVAPTESPNQPQHF,TGTGCCAGCAGCGTAGCCCCGACAGAGTCCCCCAATCAGCCCCAGCATTTT
14,TRBV5-1,TRBJ2-7,TRBD2,-,CASSREVVSYEQYF,TGCGCCAGCAGCCGGGAGGTCGTCTCCTACGAGCAGTACTTC
16,TRBV28,TRBJ2-1,-,-,CASSPGTDHLYNEQFF,TGTGCCAGCAGTCCCGGGACCGATCACTTATACAATGAGCAGTTCTTC
13,TRBV11-2,TRBJ2-5,TRBD1,-,CASSRGQLETQYF,TGTGCCAGCAGCCGGGGACAGTTGGAGACCCAGTACTTC
13,TRBV10-3,TRBJ2-2,-,-,CAISDTYTGELFF,TGTGCCATCAGTGATACCTACACCGGGGAGCTGTTTTTT
14,TRBV6-1,TRBJ2-1,-,-,CATSTGILDNEQFF,TGTGCCACAAGTACAGGGATCTTGGACAATGAGCAGTTCTTC
14,TRBV19,TRBJ1-1,TRBD1,-,CASRMPWTGAEAFF,TGTGCCAGCAGAATGCCTTGGACAGGGGCTGAAGCTTTCTTT
13,TRBV10-1,TRBJ1-1,-,-,CASSKGGTAEAFF,TGCGCCAGCTCTAAGGGGGGAACCGCTGAAGCTTTCTTT
12,TRBV6-5,TRBJ2-7,-,-,CASSPRTAEQYF,TGTGCCAGCAGTCCACGGACGGCCGAGCAGTACTTC
12,TRBV5-4,TRBJ2-7,-,-,CASSFNSYEQYF,TGTGCCAGCAGCTTCAACTCCTACGAGCAGTACTTC
16,TRBV30,TRBJ1-1,-,-,CAWSDRGKPSSAEAFF,TGTGCCTGGAGTGACCGGGGGAAACCCTCGAGCGCTGAAGCTTTCTTT
12,TRBV5-6,TRBJ2-7,-,-,CASSLGPREQYF,TGTGCCAGCAGCTTGGGTCCTCGGGAGCAGTACTTC
16,TRBV7-6,TRBJ2-7,TRBD2,-,CASSLFASGYGSEQYF,TGTGCCAGCAGCTTATTCGCTAGCGGGTACGGAAGCGAGCAGTACTTC